Each of the 26 T cell receptor beta chains below was sequenced from the same sample in a study of blood T cell repertoires in COVID-19. The data were produced by immunoSEQ multiplex PCR, yet TCRdb's version contains in-frame clones alone and is incomplete. The data show approximately 230,000 clones, more than 75% seen once. What was sequenced was PBMCs or T cells enriched from blood (not recorded which). The receptors shown here come from a man aged 18 to 35 who had recovered from COVID-19.

The chain employs TRBV7-9 and TRBJ1-2, with a tentative D call TRBD1 (6 bases). CDR1 is SEHNR and CDR2 is FQNEAQ in the germline V gene (reference sequence). The CDR3 contains 15 residues. Trimming left V 2 bases short and J 2 bases short, with 12 bases between. CDR3 in amino acids: CASSLPGHPNYGYTF. CDR3 bases: TGTGCCAGCAGCTTACCGGGACACCCAAACTATGGCTACACCTTC.

This chain uses TRBV7-9 with TRBJ2-3, with TRBD2 matching over 7 bases. V lost 0 bases to trimming and J lost 3 bases; unmatched junction nucleotides: 3. This CDR3 is built from 15 residues. Germline assignment: CDR1 SEHNR and CDR2 FQNEAQ (reference sequence). Here the CDR3 DNA reads TGTGCCAGCAGCTTAGCTAGCGGGTTGACAGATACGCAGTATTTT. Translation gives CASSLASGLTDTQYF.

The rearrangement uses TRBV20-1 and TRBJ1-1; maybe TRBD1 (5 bases). Germline V gene data show CDR1 as DFQATT and CDR2 as SNEGSKA (reference sequence). Trimming took 3 bases from V and 0 from J, leaving 11 bases between them. The CDR3 covers 14 residues. This CDR3 is CSASQGPLNTEAFF. CDR3 nucleotides: TGCAGTGCTAGTCAGGGCCCCCTGAACACTGAAGCTTTCTTT.

This rearrangement joins TRBV7-9 to TRBJ1-1; unclear D gene. V was cut by 1 base and J by 4 bases, with 16 bases left in between. CDR1 SEHNR and CDR2 FQNEAQ come from the germline V gene (reference sequence). The CDR3 is 16 residues long. As DNA, the CDR3 is TGTGCCAGCAGCTTAGAGGGCGGGATAAAGGGCACTGAAGCTTTCTTT. Its protein product is CASSLEGGIKGTEAFF.

The V call is TRBV24-1, the J call TRBJ2-5; the D is unclear. This CDR3 comprises 11 residues. Germline CDR1 reads KGHDR; CDR2 reads SFDVKD. The V end lost 7 bases, the J end lost 0 bases, and 2 bases lay between the germline ends. The CDR3 DNA follows: TGTGCCACCAGCTACCAAGAGACCCAGTACTTC. This gives the protein CATSYQETQYF.

CDR3 nucleotide sequence: TGTGCCTGGAGTGGGGAGAGGAGCTCCTACAATGAGCAGTTCTTC. Amino acids: CAWSGERSSYNEQFF. This chain uses TRBV30 with TRBJ2-1; tentative D call: TRBD2 (5 bases). The CDR3 sequence is 15 residues long. Per germline, CDR1 GTSNPN and CDR2 SVGIG (reference sequence). V lost 1 base to trimming and J lost 0 bases, with 10 bases between them.

The chain uses TRBV11-3 and TRBJ1-1, with D maybe TRBD1 (6 bases). In germline, CDR1 is SGHNT, CDR2 YENEEA. The CDR3 runs 14 residues. V lost 3 bases and J 2 bases, leaving 10 bases between the germline ends. The CDR3 loop is CASSFYRENTEAFF. In DNA, the CDR3 is TGTGCCAGCAGCTTTTACAGGGAAAACACTGAAGCTTTCTTT.

The V gene is TRBV3-1 (or the pseudogene TRBV3-2), the J gene TRBJ2-7; TRBD1 might be the D (7 bases). There are 14 residues in the CDR3. From germline, CDR1 is LGHDT and CDR2 YNNKEL (reference sequence). Trimming removed 4 bases from V and 2 bases from J, with 12 bases in between. CDR3 coding DNA: TGTGCCAGCAGCCGACAGGGAGGCGCCTACGAGCAGTACTTC. It yields the protein CASSRQGGAYEQYF.

The chain recombines TRBV28 with TRBJ1-4; TRBD1 matches at 12 bases. Germline assignment: CDR1 MDHEN and CDR2 SYDVKM. CDR3 size: 17 residues. V was pared by 9 bases and J by 5 bases, with 13 bases of the junction left unmatched. The CDR3 protein is CASSPGQGATANEKLFF. The CDR3 DNA sequence: TGTGCCAGTTCTCCGGGACAGGGGGCAACGGCCAATGAAAAACTGTTTTTT.

V is TRBV1 and J is TRBJ2-2; the table assigns TRBD2, which was not confirmed against the DNA. TRBV1 is annotated as a pseudogene. This CDR3 has 15 residues. As DNA, the CDR3 is TGCACCAGCAGCCCCGGACTGGCAAGCACCGGGGAGCTGTTTTTT. The encoded protein is CTSSPGLASTGELFF.

This chain connects TRBV27 to TRBJ2-7, with D perhaps TRBD2 (6 bases). The CDR3 loop spans 17 amino acids. Germline CDR1 MNHEY, CDR2 SMNVEV (reference sequence). V lost 2 bases and J lost 4, with 21 bases in between. The CDR3, as DNA: TGTGCCAGCAGTTTAGTCGGGGGTAGAAGATACCCGTACGAGCAGTACTTC. Amino acid sequence: CASSLVGGRRYPYEQYF.

The V call is TRBV30, the J call TRBJ1-1, with unresolved D. CDR3 length: 13 amino acids. CDR1 is GTSNPN and CDR2 is SVGIG in the germline V gene (reference sequence). The V end lost 4 bases, the J end lost 0 bases, and 9 bases lay between the germline ends. This CDR3 is CAWIQYMNTEAFF. The CDR3 DNA is TGTGCCTGGATTCAGTATATGAACACTGAAGCTTTCTTT.

The chain combines TRBV27 with TRBJ1-1; D is unclear. V lost 6 bases, J lost 7 bases, and 15 bases lay in between. The CDR3 loop spans 13 amino acids. The germline CDR1 and CDR2 sequences are MNHEY and SMNVEV (reference sequence). For the CDR3, the DNA is TGTGCCAGCAGCCCCACTGCCCAATTTGAAGCTTTCTTT. It specifies CASSPTAQFEAFF.

CDR3 amino acids: CASSPPTGTGQYNEQFF. CDR3 nucleotides: TGTGCCAGCAGCCCGCCAACCGGGACAGGGCAGTACAATGAGCAGTTCTTC. V is TRBV9 and J is TRBJ2-1, with 9 nucleotides matching TRBD1. Looked up from germline, CDR1 is SGDLS and CDR2 is YYNGEE. Trimming at V came to 4 bases and at J to 4 bases, leaving 12 bases not matched to a gene. The CDR3 sequence is 17 residues long.

The chain combines TRBV15 with TRBJ1-5; D not certain. The CDR3 is 16 amino acids. Trimming stripped 5 bases from V and 0 bases from J, with 14 bases between. Germline V lookup: CDR1 LNHNV, CDR2 YYDKDF (reference sequence). CDR3 loop: CATSPRRQISNQPQHF. In DNA, the CDR3 is TGTGCCACCAGCCCCCGGCGGCAGATTAGCAATCAGCCCCAGCATTTT.

The chain joins TRBV5-1 to TRBJ2-1; the D is unclear. Trimming removed 5 bases from V and 4 bases from J, with 10 bases in between. The CDR3 is 13 amino acids. Germline loops: CDR1 SGHRS, CDR2 YFSETQ. The CDR3 protein is CASRFDGYNEQFF. DNA for the CDR3: TGCGCCAGCAGGTTCGACGGGTACAATGAGCAGTTCTTC.

CDR3 bases: TGTGCCAGCAGCTTACGACAGTATGGCTACACCTTC. The encoded protein is CASSLRQYGYTF. The V and J genes are TRBV7-2 and TRBJ1-2; D might be TRBD1 (5 bases). Trimming took off 2 bases at V and 5 bases at J, with 6 bases between the two ends. The CDR3 is 12 residues long. Germline lookup yields CDR1 SGHTA and CDR2 FQGNSA.

The chain carries TRBV5-1 and TRBJ1-2; 7 nucleotides agree with TRBD1. CDR3 length: 14 amino acids. Germline-derived CDR1 and CDR2 are SGHRS and YFSETQ. Trimming took 3 bases from V and 2 from J; bases not matched to a gene: 4. The CDR3 DNA reads as TGCGCCAGCAGCTCCGGGACAGACAACTATGGCTACACCTTC. This translates into CASSSGTDNYGYTF.

The chain has TRBV7-8 and TRBJ2-5; the match to TRBD2 covers 7 bases. V lost 1 base and J lost 4; bases outside the gene matches: 3. From germline, CDR1 is SGHVS and CDR2 FQNEAQ. The CDR3 sequence is 14 residues long. In DNA form, the CDR3 reads TGTGCCAGCAGCTTAGTTTCTAGCGGAGAGACCCAGTACTTC. Translation: CASSLVSSGETQYF.

The rearrangement joins TRBV6-5 to TRBJ1-2; perhaps TRBD1 as D (5 bases). The CDR3 runs to 14 residues. Germline assignment: CDR1 MNHEY and CDR2 SVGAGI. V shed 0 bases and J shed 2 bases, with 7 bases lying between them. This CDR3 reads CASSYSDRNYGYTF. The CDR3 DNA is TGTGCCAGCAGTTACTCTGACAGAAACTATGGCTACACCTTC.

The chain is built from TRBV5-6 and TRBJ2-5; 7 positions match TRBD2. From germline, CDR1 is SGHDT and CDR2 YYEEEE. After removal of 1 base from V and 4 bases from J, the junction contained 1 base not matched to a gene. CDR3 length equals 13 residues. For the CDR3, the DNA is TGTGCCAGCAGCTTGACGGGGGGAGAGACCCAGTACTTC. Residues: CASSLTGGETQYF.

This clone was observed once. V gene TRBV7-2 combines with J gene TRBJ2-7, with TRBD1 matching 8 bases. J lost 3 bases, V lost 7 bases, and 8 bases had no gene match. The CDR3 has 14 amino acids. The V gene's germline CDR1 is SGHTA and CDR2 FQGNSA. CDR3 amino acids: CASTLGTGGYEQYF. In nucleotides, the CDR3 is TGTGCCAGCACCCTCGGAACAGGGGGCTACGAGCAGTACTTC.

The CDR3, as DNA: TGTGCCTGGAACAGGGTGGAATCACCCCTCCACTTT. It yields the protein CAWNRVESPLHF. The chain is built from TRBV30 and TRBJ1-6; perhaps TRBD1 as D (6 bases). The CDR3 has 12 residues. V was cut by 4 bases and J by 10 bases, with 11 bases left in between. CDR1 GTSNPN and CDR2 SVGIG come from the germline V gene (reference sequence).

This clone was found once. The V gene is TRBV7-6, the J gene TRBJ2-2; 7 nucleotides match TRBD2. Germline CDR1 SGHVS, CDR2 FNYEAQ. This CDR3 spans 15 amino acids. The J segment lost 0 bases and the V segment lost 4 bases, leaving 2 bases of the junction unmatched. The CDR3: CASSWGGPNTGELFF. The CDR3 DNA reads as TGTGCCAGCAGCTGGGGGGGTCCGAACACCGGGGAGCTGTTTTTT.

This chain links TRBV5-5 with TRBJ2-1, with 9 positions matching TRBD1. Looked up from germline, CDR1 is SGHKS and CDR2 is YYEKEE (reference sequence). This CDR3 is built from 15 residues. The junction had 12 bases not matched to a gene; V was cut back by 4 bases and J by 10 bases. CDR3 loop: CASSQWDRDFGEQFF. In DNA form, the CDR3 reads TGTGCCAGCAGCCAATGGGACAGGGATTTCGGCGAGCAGTTCTTC.

The chain carries TRBV4-1 and TRBJ2-1; D gene uncertain. This CDR3 contains 13 residues. From germline, CDR1 is MGHRA and CDR2 YSYEKL. V was pared by 0 bases and J by 10 bases, with 10 bases between. The CDR3 sequence: CASSQDLDSEQFF. CDR3 DNA sequence: TGCGCCAGCAGCCAAGATTTAGATTCCGAGCAGTTCTTC.